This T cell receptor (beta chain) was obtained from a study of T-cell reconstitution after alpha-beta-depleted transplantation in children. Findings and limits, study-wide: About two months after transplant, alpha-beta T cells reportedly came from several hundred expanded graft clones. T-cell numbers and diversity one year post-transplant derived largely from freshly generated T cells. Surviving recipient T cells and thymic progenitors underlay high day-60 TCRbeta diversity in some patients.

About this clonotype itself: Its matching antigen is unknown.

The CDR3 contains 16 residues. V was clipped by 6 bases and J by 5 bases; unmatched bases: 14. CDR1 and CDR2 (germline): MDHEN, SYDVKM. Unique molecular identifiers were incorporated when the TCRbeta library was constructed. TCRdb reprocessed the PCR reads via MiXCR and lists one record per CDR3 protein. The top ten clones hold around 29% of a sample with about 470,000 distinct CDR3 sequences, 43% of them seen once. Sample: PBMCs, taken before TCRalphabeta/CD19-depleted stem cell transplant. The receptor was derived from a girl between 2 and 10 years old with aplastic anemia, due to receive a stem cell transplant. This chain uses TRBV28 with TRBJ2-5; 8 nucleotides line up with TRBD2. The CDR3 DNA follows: TGTGCCAGCAGCGCCCCCGGGAGGGTAATGCGGGAGACCCAGTACTTC. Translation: CASSAPGRVMRETQYF. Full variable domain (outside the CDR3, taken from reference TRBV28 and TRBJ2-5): DVKVTQSSRYLVKRTGEKVFLECVQDMDHENMFWYRQDPGLGLRLIYFSYDVKMKEKGDIPEGYSVSREKKERFSLILESASTNQTSMYLCASSAPGRVMRETQYFGPGTRLLVL.